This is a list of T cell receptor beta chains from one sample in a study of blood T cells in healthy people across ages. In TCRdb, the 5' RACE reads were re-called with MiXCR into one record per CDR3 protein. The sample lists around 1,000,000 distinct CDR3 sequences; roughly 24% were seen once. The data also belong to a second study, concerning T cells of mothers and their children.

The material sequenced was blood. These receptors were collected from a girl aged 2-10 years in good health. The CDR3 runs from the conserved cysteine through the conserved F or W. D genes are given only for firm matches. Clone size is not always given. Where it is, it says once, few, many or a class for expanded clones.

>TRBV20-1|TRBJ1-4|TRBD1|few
TGCAGTGCGTCAGACAGGGGAAGCGAAAAACTGTTTTTT
CSASDRGSEKLFF
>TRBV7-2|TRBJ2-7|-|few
TGTGCCAGCAGCTGGCCGGGACACCTCTCCTACGAGCAGTACTTC
CASSWPGHLSYEQYF
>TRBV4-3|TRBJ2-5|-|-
TGCGCCAGCAGCCAAGGGTCGGGAGCACAGTACTTC
CASSQGSGAQYF
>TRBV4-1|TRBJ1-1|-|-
TGCGCCAGCAGCCGGGCCCCCAGGGGTCAGGACACTGAAGCTTTCTTT
CASSRAPRGQDTEAFF
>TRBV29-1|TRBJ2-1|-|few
TGCAGCGTTGAGCGTTTAGGCCAAAGGAATGAGCAGTTCTTC
CSVERLGQRNEQFF
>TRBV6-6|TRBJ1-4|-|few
TGTGCCATCACAAGGGGAGTTGCAACTAATGAAAAACTGTTTTTT
CAITRGVATNEKLFF
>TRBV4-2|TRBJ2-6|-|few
TGTGCCAGCAGCCAAGGCAGGAGCTCTGGGGCCAACGTCCTGACTTTC
CASSQGRSSGANVLTF
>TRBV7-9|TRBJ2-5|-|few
TGTGCCAGCAGCTCTGGACTGATAGAGACCCAGTACTTC
CASSSGLIETQYF
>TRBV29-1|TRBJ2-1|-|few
TGCAGCGTTGACAAGGGAAGTACGGCTGAGCAGTTCTTC
CSVDKGSTAEQFF
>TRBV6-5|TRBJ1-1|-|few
TGTGCCAGCAGTCCACAGGGCGGGGGGCCTGAAGCTTTCTTT
CASSPQGGGPEAFF
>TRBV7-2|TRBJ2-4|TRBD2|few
TGTGCCAGCAGCGCTCAGCGGGAGATTGTGAAAAACATTCAGTACTTC
CASSAQREIVKNIQYF
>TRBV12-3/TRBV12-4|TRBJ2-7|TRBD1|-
TGTGCCAGCAACCGGGACAGGGTCGAGCAGTACTTC
CASNRDRVEQYF
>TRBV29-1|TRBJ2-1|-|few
TGCAGCGCTGGAGGAGGGGATTACAATGAGCAGTTCTTC
CSAGGGDYNEQFF
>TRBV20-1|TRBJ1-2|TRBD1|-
TGCAGTGCTAGAGGGCCAGGGGGCGTTTTTAACTATGGCTACACCTTC
CSARGPGGVFNYGYTF
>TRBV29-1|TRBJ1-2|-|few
TGCAGCTTTAGCGGTGGGGGAAGCGACTATGGCTACACCTTC
CSFSGGGSDYGYTF
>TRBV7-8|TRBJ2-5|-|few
TGTGCCAGCAGCTTAATGCCGGAGTGGGGAGAGACCCAGTACTTC
CASSLMPEWGETQYF
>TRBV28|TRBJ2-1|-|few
TGTGCCAGCCACACCGAACCGGGGGATACCTACAATGAGCAGTTCTTC
CASHTEPGDTYNEQFF
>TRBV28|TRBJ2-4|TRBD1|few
TGTGCCAGCACCCCCCAGGGGTTGGGACAGGGATTTGACAAAAACATTCAGTACTTC
CASTPQGLGQGFDKNIQYF
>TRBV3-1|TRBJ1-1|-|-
TGTGCCCGTGTCCCAAGGAACACTGAAGCTTTCTTT
CARVPRNTEAFF
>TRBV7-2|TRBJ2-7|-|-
TGTGCCAGCAGCTTTGAGTTGGAAGACTACGAGCAGTACTTC
CASSFELEDYEQYF
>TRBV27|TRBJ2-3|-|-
TGTGCCAGCAGTCCTCTTGGGGGGGGGCGTATGCGTATAGATACGCAGTATTTT
CASSPLGGGRMRIDTQYF
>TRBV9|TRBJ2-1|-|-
TGTGCCAGCAGCGTAGGGCCCCTCGGGCAGGGAGATGACAATGAGCAGTTCTTC
CASSVGPLGQGDDNEQFF
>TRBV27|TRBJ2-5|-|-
TGTGCCAGCAGTCCCCTCAAGGACCCCAGGACCTCTGCGCAGTACTTC
CASSPLKDPRTSAQYF
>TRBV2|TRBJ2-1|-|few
TGTGCCAGCTTAGGAAGCTCCTACAATGAGCAGTTCTTC
CASLGSSYNEQFF
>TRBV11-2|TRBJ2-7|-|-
TGTGCCAGCAGCTCCGCTATGACGTCCTACGAGCAGTACTTC
CASSSAMTSYEQYF
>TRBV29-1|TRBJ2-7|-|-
TGCAGCGCGGCCTCGACTTTCGGCGAGCAGTACTTC
CSAASTFGEQYF
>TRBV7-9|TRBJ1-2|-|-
TGTGCCAGCAGCTTTGAAGACAGGCCTAACTATGGCTACACCTTC
CASSFEDRPNYGYTF
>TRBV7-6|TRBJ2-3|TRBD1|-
TGTGCCAGCAGCTCTTGGACAGGGGAGTCGACAGATACGCAGTATTTT
CASSSWTGESTDTQYF
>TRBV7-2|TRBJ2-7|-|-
TGTGCCAGCAGCCCCGCCGGAGGGGTAGGCGACGAGCAGTACTTC
CASSPAGGVGDEQYF
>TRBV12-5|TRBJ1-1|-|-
TGTGCTAGTGGTTTTCCTGCTGAAGCTTTCTTT
CASGFPAEAFF
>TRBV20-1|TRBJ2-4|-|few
TGCAGTGCTCTAGGGGATTCGGCCAAAAACATTCAGTACTTC
CSALGDSAKNIQYF
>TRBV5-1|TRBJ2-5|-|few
TGCGCCAGCAGCTTGGAAGAGTGGGGTAGCATGCGGGAGACCCAGTACTTC
CASSLEEWGSMRETQYF
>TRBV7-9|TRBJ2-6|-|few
TGTGCCAGCAGCTTCTGGGGTCGGTGGAGCCCCTCTGGGGCCAACGTCCTGACTTTC
CASSFWGRWSPSGANVLTF
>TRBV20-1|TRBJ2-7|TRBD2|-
TGCAGTGCCAAGGGACTAGCGATTAACGAGCAGTACTTC
CSAKGLAINEQYF
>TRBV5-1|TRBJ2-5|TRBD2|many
TGCGCCAGCAGCTACGGACTAGCAGGCGAGACCCAGTACTTC
CASSYGLAGETQYF
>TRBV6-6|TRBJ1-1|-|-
TGTGCCAGCAGTTACTCGAGAGGAGACACTGAAGCTTTCTTT
CASSYSRGDTEAFF
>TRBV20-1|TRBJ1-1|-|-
TGCAGTGCCGAGTGGGGGGGAACACGCGCGGGTGAAGCTTTCTTT
CSAEWGGTRAGEAFF
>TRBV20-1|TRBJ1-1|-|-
TGCAGTGCTAGTTTGTTAGAAAACACTGAAGCTTTCTTT
CSASLLENTEAFF
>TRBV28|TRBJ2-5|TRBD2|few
TGTGCCAGCAGTTTTGGACTAGCGGGCAACCAAGAGACCCAGTACTTC
CASSFGLAGNQETQYF
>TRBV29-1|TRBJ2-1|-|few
TGCAGCGTTGCCCCAAGACCTAGTAGTGGTGAGCAGTTCTTC
CSVAPRPSSGEQFF
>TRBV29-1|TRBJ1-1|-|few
TGCAGCGTTGAATCCTTAGCACTAAACACTGAAGCTTTCTTT
CSVESLALNTEAFF